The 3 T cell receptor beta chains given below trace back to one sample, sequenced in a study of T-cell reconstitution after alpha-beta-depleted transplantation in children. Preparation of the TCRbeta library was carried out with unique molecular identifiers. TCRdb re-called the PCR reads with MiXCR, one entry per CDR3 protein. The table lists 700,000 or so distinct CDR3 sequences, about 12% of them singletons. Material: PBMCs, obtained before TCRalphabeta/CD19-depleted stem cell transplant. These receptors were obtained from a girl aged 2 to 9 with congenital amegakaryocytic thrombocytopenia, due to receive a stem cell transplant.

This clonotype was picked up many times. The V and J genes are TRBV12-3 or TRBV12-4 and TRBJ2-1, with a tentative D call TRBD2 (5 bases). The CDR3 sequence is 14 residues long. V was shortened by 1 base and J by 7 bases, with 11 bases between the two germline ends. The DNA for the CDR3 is TGTGCCAGCAGTTTAGGCGGGCTCCCGAATGAGCAGTTCTTC. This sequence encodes CASSLGGLPNEQFF.

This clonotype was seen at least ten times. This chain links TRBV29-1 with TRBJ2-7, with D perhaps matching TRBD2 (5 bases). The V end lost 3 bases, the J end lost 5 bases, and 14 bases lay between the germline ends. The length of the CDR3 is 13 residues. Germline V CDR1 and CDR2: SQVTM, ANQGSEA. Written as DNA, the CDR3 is TGCAGCGTTGATAGACCCGGGATCAACGAGCAGTACTTC. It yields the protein CSVDRPGINEQYF.

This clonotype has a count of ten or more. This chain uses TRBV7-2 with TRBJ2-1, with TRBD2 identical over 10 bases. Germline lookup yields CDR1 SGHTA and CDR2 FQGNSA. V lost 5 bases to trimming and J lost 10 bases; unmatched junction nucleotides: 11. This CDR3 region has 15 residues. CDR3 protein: CASSTIPGLAIEQFF. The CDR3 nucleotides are TGTGCCAGCAGCACTATTCCGGGACTAGCGATCGAGCAGTTCTTC.